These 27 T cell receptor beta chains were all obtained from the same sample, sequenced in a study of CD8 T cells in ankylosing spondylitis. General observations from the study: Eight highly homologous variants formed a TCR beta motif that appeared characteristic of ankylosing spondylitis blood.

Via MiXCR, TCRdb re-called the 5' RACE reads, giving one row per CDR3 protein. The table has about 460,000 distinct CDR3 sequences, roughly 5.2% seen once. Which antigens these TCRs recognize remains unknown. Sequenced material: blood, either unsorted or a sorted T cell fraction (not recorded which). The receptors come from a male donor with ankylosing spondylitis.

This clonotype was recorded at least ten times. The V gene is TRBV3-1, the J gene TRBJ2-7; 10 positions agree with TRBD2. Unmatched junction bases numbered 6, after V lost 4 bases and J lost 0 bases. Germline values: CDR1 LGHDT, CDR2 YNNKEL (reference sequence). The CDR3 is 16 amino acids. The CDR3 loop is CASSLAGGPTSYEQYF. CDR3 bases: TGTGCCAGCAGCCTAGCGGGGGGACCGACCTCCTACGAGCAGTACTTC.

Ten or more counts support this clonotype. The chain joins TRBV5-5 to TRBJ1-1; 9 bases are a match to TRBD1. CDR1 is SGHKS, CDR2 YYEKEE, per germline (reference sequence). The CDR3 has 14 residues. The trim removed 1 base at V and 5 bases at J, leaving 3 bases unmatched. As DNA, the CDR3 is TGTGCCAGCAGCTTGACAGGGGGCTTGACTGAAGCTTTCTTT. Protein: CASSLTGGLTEAFF.

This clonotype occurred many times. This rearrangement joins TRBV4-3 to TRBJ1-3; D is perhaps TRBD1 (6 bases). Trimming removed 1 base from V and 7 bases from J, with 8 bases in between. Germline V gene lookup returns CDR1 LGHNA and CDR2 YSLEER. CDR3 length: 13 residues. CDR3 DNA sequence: TGCGCCAGCAGCCAAGCACAGGGTAACACCATATATTTT. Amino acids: CASSQAQGNTIYF.

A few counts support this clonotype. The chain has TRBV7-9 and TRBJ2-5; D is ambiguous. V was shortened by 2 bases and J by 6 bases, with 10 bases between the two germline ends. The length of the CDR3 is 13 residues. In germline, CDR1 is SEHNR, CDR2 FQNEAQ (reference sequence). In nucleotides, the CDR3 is TGTGCCAGCAGCTTATCGTTTCTACAGACCCAGTACTTC. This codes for CASSLSFLQTQYF.

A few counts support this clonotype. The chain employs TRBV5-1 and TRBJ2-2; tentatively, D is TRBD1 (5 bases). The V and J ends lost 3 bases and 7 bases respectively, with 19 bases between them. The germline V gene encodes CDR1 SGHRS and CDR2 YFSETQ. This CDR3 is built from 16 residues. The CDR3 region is CASSWILQGLDGELFF. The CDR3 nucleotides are TGCGCCAGCAGCTGGATCCTGCAGGGCTTGGACGGGGAGCTGTTTTTT.

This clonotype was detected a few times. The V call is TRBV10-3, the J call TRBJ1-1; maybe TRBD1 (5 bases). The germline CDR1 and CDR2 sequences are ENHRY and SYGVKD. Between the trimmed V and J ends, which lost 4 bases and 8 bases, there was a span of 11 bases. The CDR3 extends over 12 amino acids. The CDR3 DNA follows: TGTGCCATCAGTGCAGGGAGGGCCGAAGCTTTCTTT. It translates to CAISAGRAEAFF.

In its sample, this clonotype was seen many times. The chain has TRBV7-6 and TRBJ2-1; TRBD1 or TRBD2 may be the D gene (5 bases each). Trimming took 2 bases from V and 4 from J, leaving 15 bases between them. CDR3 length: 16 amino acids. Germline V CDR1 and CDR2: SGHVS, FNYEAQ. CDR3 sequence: CASSLLGVGNYNEQFF. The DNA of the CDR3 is TGTGCCAGCAGCTTATTGGGGGTGGGGAATTACAATGAGCAGTTCTTC.

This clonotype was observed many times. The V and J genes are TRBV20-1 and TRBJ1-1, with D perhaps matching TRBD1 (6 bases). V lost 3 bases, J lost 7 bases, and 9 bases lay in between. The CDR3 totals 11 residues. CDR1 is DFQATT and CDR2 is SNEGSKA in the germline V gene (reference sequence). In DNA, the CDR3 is TGCAGTGCTAGCCAGGGGCGTGAAGCTTTCTTT. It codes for CSASQGREAFF.

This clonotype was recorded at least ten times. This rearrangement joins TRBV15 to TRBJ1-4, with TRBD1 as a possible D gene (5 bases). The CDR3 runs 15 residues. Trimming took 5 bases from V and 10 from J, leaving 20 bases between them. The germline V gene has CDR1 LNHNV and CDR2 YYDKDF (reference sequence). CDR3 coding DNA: TGTGCCACCAGCGAGGATCGGCAGGGAAAAAGAAAACTGTTTTTT. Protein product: CATSEDRQGKRKLFF. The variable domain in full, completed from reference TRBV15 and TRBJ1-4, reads DAMVIQNPRYQVTQFGKPVTLSCSQTLNHNVMYWYQQKSSQAPKLLFHYYDKDFNNEADTPDNFQSRRPNTSFCFLDIRSPGLGDTAMYLCATSEDRQGKRKLFFGSGTQLSVL.

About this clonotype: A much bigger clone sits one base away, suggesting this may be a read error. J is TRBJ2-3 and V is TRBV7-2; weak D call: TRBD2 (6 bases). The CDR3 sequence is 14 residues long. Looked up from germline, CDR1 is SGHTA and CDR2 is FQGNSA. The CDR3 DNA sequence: TGTGCCAGCAGCTTAACGGGGGTAACAGAGACGCAGTATTTT. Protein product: CASSLTGVTETQYF. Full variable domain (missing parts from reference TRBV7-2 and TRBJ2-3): GAGVSQSPSNKVTEKGKDVELRCDPISGHTALYWYRQSLGQGLEFLIYFQGNSAPDKSGLPSDRFSAERTGGSVSTLTIQRTQQEDSAVYLCASSLTGVTETQYFGPGTRLTVL.

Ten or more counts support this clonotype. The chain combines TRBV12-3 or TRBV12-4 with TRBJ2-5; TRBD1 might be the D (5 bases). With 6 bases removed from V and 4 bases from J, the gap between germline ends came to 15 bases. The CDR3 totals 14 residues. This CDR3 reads CASRHDRRSETQYF. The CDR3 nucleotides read TGTGCCAGCAGACATGACAGAAGGTCAGAGACCCAGTACTTC.

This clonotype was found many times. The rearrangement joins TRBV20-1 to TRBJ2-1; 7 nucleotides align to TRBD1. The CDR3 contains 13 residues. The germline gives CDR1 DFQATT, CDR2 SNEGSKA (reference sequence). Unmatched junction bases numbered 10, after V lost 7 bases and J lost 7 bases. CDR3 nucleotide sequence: TGCAGTGTGCCGGGACAGTACCTTAATGAGCAGTTCTTC. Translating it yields CSVPGQYLNEQFF.

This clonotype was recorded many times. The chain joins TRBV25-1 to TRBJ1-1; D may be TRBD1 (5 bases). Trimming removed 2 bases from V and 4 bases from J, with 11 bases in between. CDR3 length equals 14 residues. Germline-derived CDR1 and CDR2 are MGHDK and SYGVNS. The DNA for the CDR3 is TGTGCCAGCAGTGAAAACAGGAGGGGCACTGAAGCTTTCTTT. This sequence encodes CASSENRRGTEAFF.

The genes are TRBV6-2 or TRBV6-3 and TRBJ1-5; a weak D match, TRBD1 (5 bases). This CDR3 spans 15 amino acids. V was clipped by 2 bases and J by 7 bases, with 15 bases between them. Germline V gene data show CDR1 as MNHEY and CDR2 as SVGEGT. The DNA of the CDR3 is TGTGCCAGCAGTTACCGCGGCAGGGCCGAACAGCCCCAGCATTTT. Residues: CASSYRGRAEQPQHF.

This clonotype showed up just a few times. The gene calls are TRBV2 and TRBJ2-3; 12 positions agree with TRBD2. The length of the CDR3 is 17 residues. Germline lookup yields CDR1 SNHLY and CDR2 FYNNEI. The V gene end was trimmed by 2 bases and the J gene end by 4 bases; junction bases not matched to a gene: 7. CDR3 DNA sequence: TGTGCCAGCAGTGAATATGGTCTAGCGGGAGGGGCAGATACGCAGTATTTT. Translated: CASSEYGLAGGADTQYF.

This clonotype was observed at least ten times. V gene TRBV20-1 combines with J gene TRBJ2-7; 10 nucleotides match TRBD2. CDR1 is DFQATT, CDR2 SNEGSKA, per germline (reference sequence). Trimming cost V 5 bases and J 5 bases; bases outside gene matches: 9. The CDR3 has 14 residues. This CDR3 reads CSAPKSLAGDEQYF. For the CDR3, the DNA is TGCAGTGCTCCTAAATCCCTAGCGGGAGACGAGCAGTACTTC.

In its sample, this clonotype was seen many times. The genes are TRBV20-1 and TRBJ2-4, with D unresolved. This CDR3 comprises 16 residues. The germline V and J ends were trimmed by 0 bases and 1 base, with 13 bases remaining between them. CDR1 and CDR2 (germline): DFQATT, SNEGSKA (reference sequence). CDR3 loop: CSARDAVPPAKNIQYF. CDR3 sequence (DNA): TGCAGTGCTAGAGATGCTGTCCCCCCGGCCAAAAACATTCAGTACTTC.

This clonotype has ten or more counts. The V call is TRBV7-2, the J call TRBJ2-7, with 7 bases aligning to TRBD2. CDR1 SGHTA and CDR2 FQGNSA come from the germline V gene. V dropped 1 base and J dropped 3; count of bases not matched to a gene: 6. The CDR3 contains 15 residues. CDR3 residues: CASSLGASGNYEQYF. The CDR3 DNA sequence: TGTGCCAGCAGCTTAGGGGCTAGCGGAAACTACGAGCAGTACTTC.

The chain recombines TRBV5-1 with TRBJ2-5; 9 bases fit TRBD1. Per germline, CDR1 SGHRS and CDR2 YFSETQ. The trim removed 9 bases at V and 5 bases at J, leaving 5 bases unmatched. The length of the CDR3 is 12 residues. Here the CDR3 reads CATKTGGETQYF. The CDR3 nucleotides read TGCGCCACCAAGACAGGGGGGGAGACCCAGTACTTC.

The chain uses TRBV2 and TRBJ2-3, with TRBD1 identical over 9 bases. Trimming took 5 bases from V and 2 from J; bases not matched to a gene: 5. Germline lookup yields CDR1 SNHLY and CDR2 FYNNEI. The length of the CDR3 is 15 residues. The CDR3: CASSLQGALTDTQYF. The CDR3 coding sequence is TGTGCCAGCAGTTTACAGGGGGCCCTCACAGATACGCAGTATTTT.

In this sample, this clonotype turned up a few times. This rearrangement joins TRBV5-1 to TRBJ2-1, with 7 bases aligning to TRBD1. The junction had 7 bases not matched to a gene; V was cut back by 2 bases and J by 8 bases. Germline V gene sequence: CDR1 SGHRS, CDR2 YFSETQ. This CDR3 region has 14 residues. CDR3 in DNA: TGCGCCAGCAGCTTAACAGGGGCTAGTCATGAGCAGTTCTTC. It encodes CASSLTGASHEQFF. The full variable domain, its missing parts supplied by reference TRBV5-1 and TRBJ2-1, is KAGVTQTPRYLIKTRGQQVTLSCSPISGHRSVSWYQQTPGQGLQFLFEYFSETQRNKGNFPGRFSGRQFSNSRSEMNVSTLELGDSALYLCASSLTGASHEQFFGPGTRLTVL.

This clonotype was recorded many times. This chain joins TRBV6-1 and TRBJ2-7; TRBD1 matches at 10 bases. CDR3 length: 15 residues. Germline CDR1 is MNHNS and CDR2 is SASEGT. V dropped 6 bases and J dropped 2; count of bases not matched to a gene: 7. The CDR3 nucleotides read TGTGCCAGCAGAGACCACGGGACAGGGGCCTACGAGCAGTACTTC. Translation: CASRDHGTGAYEQYF.

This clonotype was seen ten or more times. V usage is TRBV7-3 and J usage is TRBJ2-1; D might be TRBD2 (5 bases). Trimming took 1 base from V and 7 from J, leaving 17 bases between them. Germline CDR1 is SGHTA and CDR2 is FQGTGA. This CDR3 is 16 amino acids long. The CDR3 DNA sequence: TGTGCCAGCAGCTTAAACCCCCCTAGGACTCTAAATGAGCAGTTCTTC. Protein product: CASSLNPPRTLNEQFF.

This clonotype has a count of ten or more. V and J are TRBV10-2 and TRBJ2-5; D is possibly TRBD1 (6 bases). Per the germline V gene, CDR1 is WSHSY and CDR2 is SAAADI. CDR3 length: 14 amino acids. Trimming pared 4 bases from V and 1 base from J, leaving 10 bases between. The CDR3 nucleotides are TGCGCCAGCAGTGCCACAGGGTTCCAAGAGACCCAGTACTTC. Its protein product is CASSATGFQETQYF.

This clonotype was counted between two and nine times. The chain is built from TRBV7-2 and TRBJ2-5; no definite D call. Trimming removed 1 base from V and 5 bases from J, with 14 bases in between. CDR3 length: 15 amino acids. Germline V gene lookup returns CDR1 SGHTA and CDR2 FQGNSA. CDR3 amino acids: CASSLGPSPPETQYF. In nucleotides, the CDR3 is TGTGCCAGCAGCTTAGGCCCCTCCCCGCCGGAGACCCAGTACTTC.

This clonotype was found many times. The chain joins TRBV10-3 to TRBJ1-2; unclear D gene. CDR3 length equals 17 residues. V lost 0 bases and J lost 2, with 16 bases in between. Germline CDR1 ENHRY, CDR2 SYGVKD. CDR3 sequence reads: CAISESVRSSRNYGYTF. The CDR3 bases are TGTGCCATCAGTGAGTCGGTCCGCTCCTCGAGGAACTATGGCTACACCTTC.

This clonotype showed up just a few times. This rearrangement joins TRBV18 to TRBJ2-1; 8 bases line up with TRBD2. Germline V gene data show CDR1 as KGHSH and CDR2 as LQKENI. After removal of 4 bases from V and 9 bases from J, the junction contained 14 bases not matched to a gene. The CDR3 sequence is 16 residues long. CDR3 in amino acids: CASSRVLAVLSGEQFF. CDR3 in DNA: TGTGCCAGCTCACGAGTACTAGCGGTCCTCTCGGGTGAGCAGTTCTTC.